This T cell receptor (beta chain) was sequenced in a study of blood T cells in healthy people across ages. For the study at large: The capture of about one barcoded beta molecule per two T cells was achieved by template switching.

With 4 bases removed from V and 3 bases from J, the gap between germline ends came to 9 bases. Per the germline V gene, CDR1 is SGHTA and CDR2 is FQGNSA. The CDR3 length is 13 residues. It was with a sample-barcoded 5' primer and a J-beta primer mix that a second PCR of roughly 6 to 12 cycles was run. Tags on each cDNA molecule came from a template-switch adaptor with 12 random nucleotides. TCRdb passed the 5' RACE reads through MiXCR, listing each CDR3 protein once. The sample lists 1.5 million to 2 million distinct CDR3 sequences; less than 50% were seen once. The source material was blood. The gene calls are TRBV7-2 and TRBJ1-1; D is ambiguous. This TCR derives from a woman in her 40s in good health. CDR3 sequence reads: CASSSERDTEAFF. The CDR3 DNA reads TGTGCCAGCAGCTCCGAAAGGGACACTGAAGCTTTCTTT.